These T cell receptor beta chains were read from a single sample in a study of PD-L1 blockade in urothelial cancer. Clones were read by immunoSEQ multiplex PCR, and TCRdb kept only the in-frame ones, dropping some. The sample consists of 100,000 to 150,000 clones, 65% to 85% of them appearing once. This material consisted of PBMCs, taken around atezolizumab (anti-PD-L1) treatment. The source of these receptors is a man aged 45-65 years with urothelial cancer. Each CDR3 is given with its conserved first and last residue. Fields, in order: J gene, D gene, clone size, V gene, CDR3 DNA, CDR3 protein. The D gene is left open where the match is weak. Clone size is stated in some rows and not others, as once, few, many or a class when expanded.

J: TRBJ2-7
D: -
size: -
V: TRBV7-8
DNA: TGTGCCATCGGCTCCTACGAGCAGTACTTC
CDR3: CAIGSYEQYF

J: TRBJ2-5
D: TRBD2
size: -
V: TRBV7-3
DNA: TGTGCCAGCAGCAGGGGACTAGCGGGAGAGACCCAGTACTTC
CDR3: CASSRGLAGETQYF

J: TRBJ2-1
D: TRBD1
size: -
V: TRBV6-5
DNA: TGTGCCAGCAGTTTATCAGGGGGCGGTGAGCAGTTCTTC
CDR3: CASSLSGGGEQFF

J: TRBJ2-7
D: TRBD1
size: -
V: TRBV4-2
DNA: TGTGCCAGCAGCCAAGTTCGGCAGGGGGCGGGGGAGCAGTACTTC
CDR3: CASSQVRQGAGEQYF

J: TRBJ2-7
D: -
size: -
V: TRBV5-1
DNA: TGCGCCAGCTCCCCTGGCCCAGGGTCCTACGAGCAGTACTTC
CDR3: CASSPGPGSYEQYF

J: TRBJ2-3
D: TRBD2
size: -
V: TRBV27
DNA: TGTGCCAGCCGCGTACTAGCGTCGGGCACAGATACGCAGTATTTT
CDR3: CASRVLASGTDTQYF

J: TRBJ2-7
D: -
size: -
V: TRBV7-2
DNA: TGTGCCAGCAGCTTATACTACGAGCAGTACTTC
CDR3: CASSLYYEQYF

J: TRBJ2-7
D: -
size: -
V: TRBV7-9
DNA: TGTGCCAGCAGCTTTCGGCTTGAACAGGGAGTCTACGAGCAGTACTTC
CDR3: CASSFRLEQGVYEQYF

J: TRBJ2-2
D: TRBD2
size: -
V: TRBV30
DNA: TGTGCCTGGATCAGCGGGGAGGCCCCCGGGGAGCTGTTTTTT
CDR3: CAWISGEAPGELFF

J: TRBJ2-1
D: -
size: -
V: TRBV28
DNA: TGTGCCAGCAAGGCAGGCTCCTACAATGAGCAGTTCTTC
CDR3: CASKAGSYNEQFF

J: TRBJ2-2
D: -
size: -
V: TRBV19
DNA: TGTGCCAGTAGTTTCACCCGGACAGGGCTGAGCGGGAGGTTTACCGGGGAGCTGTTTTTT
CDR3: CASSFTRTGLSGRFTGELFF

J: TRBJ2-5
D: TRBD1
size: -
V: TRBV11-2
DNA: TGTGCCAGCAGCCAGACAGGGGAATTGTTGTACTTC
CDR3: CASSQTGELLYF

J: TRBJ2-1
D: TRBD2
size: once
V: TRBV5-1
DNA: TGCGCCAGCAGCTTGGCGACAAGCCGGACTAGCGGGAGGCCCTTTCGGTACAATGAGCAGTTCTTC
CDR3: CASSLATSRTSGRPFRYNEQFF

J: TRBJ2-1
D: -
size: -
V: TRBV7-9
DNA: TGTGCCAGCAGCTTATCGAATGAGCAGTTCTTC
CDR3: CASSLSNEQFF

J: TRBJ2-1
D: TRBD2
size: -
V: TRBV10-1
DNA: TGCGCCAGCAGGACGGGACTAGTGGCGCGCAATGAGCAGTTCTTC
CDR3: CASRTGLVARNEQFF

J: TRBJ1-4
D: TRBD1
size: -
V: TRBV19
DNA: TGTGCCAGTAGTATACTCATCGGGACAGAGAATGAAAAACTGTTTTTT
CDR3: CASSILIGTENEKLFF

J: TRBJ2-3
D: -
size: -
V: TRBV28
DNA: TGTGCCAGCAACCCAATCAGACAGGGCGGGGCAGATACGCAGTATTTT
CDR3: CASNPIRQGGADTQYF

J: TRBJ2-1
D: -
size: -
V: TRBV9
DNA: TGTGCCAGCAGCGTCTCCGAGGGTGGCTACAATGAGCAGTTCTTC
CDR3: CASSVSEGGYNEQFF

J: TRBJ1-6
D: -
size: once
V: TRBV5-1
DNA: TGCGCCAGCAGCCTTCAGACAGATAATTCACCCCTCCACTTT
CDR3: CASSLQTDNSPLHF

J: TRBJ1-2
D: -
size: -
V: TRBV7-2
DNA: TGTGCCAGCAGCTTAGACGGCTATGGCTACACCTTC
CDR3: CASSLDGYGYTF

J: TRBJ2-5
D: TRBD2
size: -
V: TRBV10-2
DNA: TGCGCCAGCAGACTAGCGGGACAAGAGACCCAGTACTTC
CDR3: CASRLAGQETQYF

J: TRBJ2-3
D: TRBD1
size: -
V: TRBV7-3
DNA: TGTGCCAGCAGCTCACAGGGGCGTAGCACAGATACGCAGTATTTT
CDR3: CASSSQGRSTDTQYF

J: TRBJ2-1
D: TRBD2
size: -
V: TRBV27
DNA: TGTGCCAGCAGTTATAGCGGGAGCTCCTACAATGAGCAGTTCTTC
CDR3: CASSYSGSSYNEQFF

J: TRBJ2-7
D: -
size: -
V: TRBV30
DNA: TGTGCCTGGAGTGTATCCAGTGTTTCCTACGAGCAGTACTTC
CDR3: CAWSVSSVSYEQYF

J: TRBJ2-7
D: -
size: few
V: TRBV10-1
DNA: TGCGCCAGCAGTGAGAGGGGGACACCTCCCTACGAGCAGTACTTC
CDR3: CASSERGTPPYEQYF

J: TRBJ1-6
D: -
size: -
V: TRBV7-9
DNA: TGTGCCAGCAGTCAGGGATGGAATTCACCCCTCCACTTT
CDR3: CASSQGWNSPLHF

J: TRBJ2-5
D: -
size: -
V: TRBV5-6
DNA: TGTGCCAGCAGCGCCGGGAGACAAGAGACCCAGTACTTC
CDR3: CASSAGRQETQYF

J: TRBJ2-1
D: -
size: -
V: TRBV5-1
DNA: TGCGCCAGCATGGAGGGGAGGTCCTACAATGAGCAGTTCTTC
CDR3: CASMEGRSYNEQFF

J: TRBJ2-3
D: TRBD2
size: -
V: TRBV30
DNA: TGTGCCTGGAATCCCGGGGGGACAGATACGCAGTATTTT
CDR3: CAWNPGGTDTQYF

J: TRBJ2-1
D: -
size: -
V: TRBV10-3
DNA: TGTGCCATCAGTGAGAGGGGCTCCGTCCCGTTCTTC
CDR3: CAISERGSVPFF

J: TRBJ2-3
D: -
size: -
V: TRBV6-6
DNA: TGTGCCAGCAGGGGAGTAGATACGCAGTATTTT
CDR3: CASRGVDTQYF

J: TRBJ2-3
D: TRBD2
size: few
V: TRBV30
DNA: TGTGCCTGGAAACAGACTAGCAGTTCCACAGATACGCAGTATTTT
CDR3: CAWKQTSSSTDTQYF

J: TRBJ2-2
D: TRBD2
size: once
V: TRBV29-1
DNA: TGCAGCGCGTTGGAGGGGGGACTAGCCGGGGAGCTGTTTTTT
CDR3: CSALEGGLAGELFF

J: TRBJ2-2
D: -
size: -
V: TRBV11-3
DNA: TGTGCCAGCAGCTTGGGGGGGGCCGACACCGGGGAGCTGTTTTTT
CDR3: CASSLGGADTGELFF

J: TRBJ1-5
D: TRBD1
size: -
V: TRBV7-2
DNA: TGTGCCAGCAGCTCTCAGGGGGTCTCTCAGCCCCAGCATTTT
CDR3: CASSSQGVSQPQHF

J: TRBJ2-3
D: -
size: -
V: TRBV10-2
DNA: TGCGCCAGCAGGGCAGGGCTTGGCACAGATACGCAGTATTTT
CDR3: CASRAGLGTDTQYF

J: TRBJ2-5
D: -
size: -
V: TRBV15
DNA: TGTGCCACCAGCAGAGATGGAACTACACAAGAGACCCAGTACTTC
CDR3: CATSRDGTTQETQYF

J: TRBJ2-6
D: -
size: -
V: TRBV28
DNA: TGTGCCAGCAGGGACTGGGTAGCCAACGTCCTGACTTTC
CDR3: CASRDWVANVLTF

J: TRBJ2-1
D: TRBD2
size: -
V: TRBV18
DNA: TGTGCCAGCTCACGACCGGGACTAGCGGGAGGTTCTAATGAGCAGTTCTTC
CDR3: CASSRPGLAGGSNEQFF

J: TRBJ2-7
D: -
size: -
V: TRBV27
DNA: TGTGCCAGCAGTCCCCTCGGGGACGAGCAGTACTTC
CDR3: CASSPLGDEQYF

J: TRBJ2-1
D: -
size: -
V: TRBV5-1
DNA: TGCGCCAGCAGCTTGGATGGGAGGAGCTCCTACAATGAGCAGTTCTTC
CDR3: CASSLDGRSSYNEQFF

J: TRBJ1-2
D: -
size: -
V: TRBV29-1
DNA: TGCAGCGTCCCGGGACTGCCCACTCAGAACTATGGCTACACCTTC
CDR3: CSVPGLPTQNYGYTF

J: TRBJ1-6
D: -
size: -
V: TRBV6-1
DNA: TGTGCCAGCAGTGACCTTCTATCGACACCCCTCCACTTT
CDR3: CASSDLLSTPLHF

J: TRBJ2-5
D: TRBD2
size: -
V: TRBV7-9
DNA: TGTGCCAGCAGCCTGGGACTAGCGGGTCAACAAGAGACCCAGTACTTC
CDR3: CASSLGLAGQQETQYF

J: TRBJ2-4
D: TRBD2
size: -
V: TRBV7-3
DNA: TGTGCCAGCAGTCGATCGGGACTAGAGGCAAACATTCAGTACTTC
CDR3: CASSRSGLEANIQYF

J: TRBJ1-3
D: -
size: once
V: TRBV30
DNA: TGTGCCTGGAGTGTACAGGTCAGCTCTGGAAACACCATATATTTT
CDR3: CAWSVQVSSGNTIYF

J: TRBJ2-7
D: -
size: -
V: TRBV7-8
DNA: TGTGCCAGCAGCGTTATACCTCTGACAGGGCTCCGCGCGGGAGAGCAGTACTTC
CDR3: CASSVIPLTGLRAGEQYF

J: TRBJ2-1
D: TRBD2
size: once
V: TRBV6-4
DNA: TGTGCCAGCAGTAGCGGGACGGGTGAGCAGTTCTTC
CDR3: CASSSGTGEQFF

J: TRBJ1-4
D: -
size: -
V: TRBV6-6
DNA: TGTGCCAGCAGTTACCTACAAGGGGGAGGGGAAAAACTGTTTTTT
CDR3: CASSYLQGGGEKLFF